Below, one T cell receptor beta chain is given with its context. This sample stems from a study of blood T cell repertoires in COVID-19. Overall study context: The United States, Italy and Spain were the sources of the acute and convalescent COVID-19 samples. PBMCs, B-cell-depleted T cells, or T cells were the source of the cDNA or gDNA that made up the material.

Germline V gives CDR1 MDHEN, CDR2 SYDVKM. The CDR3 contains 15 residues. Between the trimmed V and J ends, which lost 6 bases and 6 bases, there was a span of 18 bases. Methods used by the authors: Amplifying reference gene primers gave estimates of nucleated cell counts. The assay was immunoSEQ multiplex PCR, and TCRdb's table has in-frame clones only and misses some. The V and J calls and the clone size are those of that table, but D and trimming were determined from the DNA. The table lists 100,000 to 120,000 clones, approximately 90% of them singletons. The chain employs TRBV28 and TRBJ2-1; D might be TRBD1 (6 bases). This sequence originates from a woman between 50 and 59 years old with acute or convalescent COVID-19. The sample consisted of peripheral blood. DNA of the CDR3: TGTGCCAGCAGGGGGGTGTGGGGGCAGGCCAATGAGCAGTTCTTC. Protein product: CASRGVWGQANEQFF.